This T cell receptor beta chain was obtained from a study of blood T cell repertoires in COVID-19. The CDR3 is 14 residues long. The germline V and J ends were trimmed by 1 base and 15 bases, with 19 bases remaining between them. Looked up from germline, CDR1 is MGHRA and CDR2 is YSYEKL. Those who participated ranged in age from 18 to 89 years and resided in under 25 US areas. Measured with immunoSEQ multiplex PCR; TCRdb has only the in-frame clones, and not every one. The sample includes about 200,000 clones, roughly 88% of them seen just once. This clone turned up a few times. This sequence was found in a man aged 40-49 years with acute COVID-19. The sequenced material came from PBMCs or T cells enriched from blood (not recorded which). The rearrangement links TRBV4-1 to TRBJ2-1; the D gene is possibly TRBD1 (5 bases). CDR3 residues: CASSQVVLRQSWFF. The CDR3 nucleotides read TGCGCCAGCAGCCAAGTTGTTCTTCGACAGTCCTGGTTCTTC.